These T cell receptor beta chains were read from a single sample in a study of CD8 T cells in Susac syndrome. TCRdb redid the calling of the immunoSEQ multiplex PCR reads with MiXCR, one entry per CDR3 protein. The sample consists of around 71,000 distinct CDR3 sequences, roughly 95% of them appearing once. The sample was CD4+ T cells from PBMCs. The receptors were gathered from a human donor with multiple sclerosis. Each CDR3 is given with its conserved first and last residue. The order of the fields is J gene, V gene, CDR3 protein.

TRBJ2-3	TRBV9	CASSVDRGPDTQYF
TRBJ2-3	TRBV5-4	CASSGQFTDTQYF
TRBJ2-1	TRBV11-2	CASSPITRREQFF
TRBJ2-5	TRBV3-1	CASSHRAGGQETQYF
TRBJ2-1	TRBV20-1	CSRRAGGFDEQFF
TRBJ2-3	TRBV4-1	CASSQRLAGAADTQYF
TRBJ2-7	TRBV2	CASTHGGQGYEQYF
TRBJ2-3	TRBV6-5	CASSYSGDLGTDTQYF
TRBJ2-3	TRBV12-3/TRBV12-4	CASSFKALAGGTDTQYF
TRBJ1-2	TRBV7-2	CASSSQRGNYGYTF
TRBJ2-7	TRBV14	CASTRTDSYEQYF
TRBJ2-1	TRBV4-1	CASSRPLGNEQFF
TRBJ1-2	TRBV3-1	CASSQDPGVAGYTF
TRBJ2-3	TRBV20-1	CSARQGAIVYF
TRBJ1-2	TRBV3-1	CASSSTGVYGYTF
TRBJ2-5	TRBV19	CASSLDRNQETQYF
TRBJ2-7	TRBV30	CAWSPLGTYEQYF
TRBJ1-6	TRBV5-1	CASTLTGSSYNSPLHF
TRBJ1-4	TRBV12-3/TRBV12-4	CASSFAGGYEKLFF
TRBJ2-7	TRBV20-1	CSATGTVLSYEQYF
TRBJ1-1	TRBV29-1	CSVDRANTEAFF
TRBJ1-2	TRBV28	CASRQGASSYGYTF
TRBJ2-1	TRBV7-2	CASSASGGSYNEQFF
TRBJ1-1	TRBV10-3	CATRTGMNTEAFF
TRBJ2-7	TRBV27	CASRTRQGSSYEQYF
TRBJ1-5	TRBV12-3/TRBV12-4	CASSLISFGQPQHF
TRBJ2-7	TRBV29-1	CSVTGLAGGISYEQYF
TRBJ2-3	TRBV20-1	CSAYGSGGAGSTDTQYF
TRBJ2-1	TRBV29-1	CSLRTGVGEQFF
TRBJ2-3	TRBV2	CASSRDRGTDTQYF
TRBJ1-2	TRBV20-1	CSALHGTGYGYTF
TRBJ2-7	TRBV29-1	CSVPGPKRF
TRBJ1-1	TRBV20-1	CSARDDGRRTEAFF
TRBJ1-2	TRBV20-1	CSASGEGYDPRYGYTF
TRBJ1-2	TRBV12-3/TRBV12-4	CASSRSGGGRGYTF
TRBJ1-2	TRBV7-9	CASSLDRFGFGGYTF
TRBJ2-1	TRBV15	CATSRGGTGAEQFF
TRBJ2-2	TRBV24-1	CAACPSANTGELFF
TRBJ2-3	TRBV12-3/TRBV12-4	CASSVWVADTQYF
TRBJ2-7	TRBV6-5	CASSYLRFGGGSYEQYF
TRBJ2-3	TRBV5-4	CASSDRDILSDTQYF
TRBJ1-5	TRBV3-1	CASSTGTGNNQPQHF
TRBJ1-1	TRBV29-1	CSVGDRGNTEAFF
TRBJ1-1	TRBV4-1	CASSNMDRGMNTEAFF
TRBJ1-1	TRBV5-1	CASSREGPMNTEAFF
TRBJ1-1	TRBV30	CAWKPDRNTEAFF
TRBJ2-2	TRBV30	CAWSRSANTGELFF
TRBJ2-5	TRBV3-1	CASSPGTGETQYF
TRBJ2-7	TRBV20-1	CSASAILGYEQYF
TRBJ2-1	TRBV29-1	CSVEKGLADSYNEQFF
TRBJ1-2	TRBV28	CASRTEGLANYGYTF
TRBJ1-4	TRBV12-3/TRBV12-4	CASSFGTVYEKLFF
TRBJ2-7	TRBV7-2	CASSLDRGTTYEQYF